The 31 T cell receptor beta chains in this list originate from one sample, sequenced in a study of CD8 T cells in ankylosing spondylitis. One entry per CDR3 protein results from TCRdb running MiXCR on the 5' RACE reads. The table includes 300,000 to 400,000 distinct CDR3 sequences, approximately 14% detected once. Sequenced sample: blood, either unsorted or a sorted T cell fraction (not recorded which). The receptors here all came from a male donor with ankylosing spondylitis or in good health (not recorded which).

This clonotype was seen ten or more times. This chain joins TRBV12-3 or TRBV12-4 and TRBJ1-2; 8 bases are a match to TRBD1. CDR3 length: 13 residues. After removal of 3 bases from V and 8 bases from J, the junction contained 5 bases not matched to a gene. DNA for the CDR3: TGTGCCAGCAGTTTTCTCAGGGGGCAAGGCTACACCTTC. Protein: CASSFLRGQGYTF.

The chain carries TRBV7-2 and TRBJ2-3, with D perhaps being TRBD1 or TRBD2 (5 bases each). CDR1 is SGHTA and CDR2 is FQGNSA in the germline V gene. V was cut by 5 bases and J by 6 bases, with 12 bases left in between. This CDR3 contains 13 residues. The CDR3 region is CASSRRWGDTQYF. The CDR3 nucleotides are TGTGCCAGCAGCCGTCGTTGGGGGGATACGCAGTATTTT.

This clonotype was seen a few times. V usage is TRBV2 and J usage is TRBJ1-1; D remains unclear. Germline V gene sequence: CDR1 SNHLY, CDR2 FYNNEI. The ends were cut back, 2 bases at V and 0 bases at J, with 7 bases in the middle. This CDR3 region has 14 residues. The CDR3 sequence: CASSETFLNTEAFF. The DNA of the CDR3 is TGTGCCAGCAGTGAAACCTTCCTGAACACTGAAGCTTTCTTT.

The CDR3 loop reads CASSRTGGWDQPQHF. The CDR3 nucleotides read TGCGCCAGCAGCCGGACAGGGGGCTGGGATCAGCCCCAGCATTTT. The J gene is TRBJ1-5, the V gene TRBV5-1, with TRBD1 identical over 11 bases. The CDR3 has 15 amino acids. Trimming took 4 bases from V and 5 from J; bases not matched to a gene: 5. The germline CDR1 and CDR2 sequences are SGHRS and YFSETQ.

Only a few counts were recorded for this clonotype. This chain connects TRBV3-1 to TRBJ2-1, with D possibly called TRBD1 or TRBD2 (7 bases each). This CDR3 has 17 residues. In germline, CDR1 is LGHDT, CDR2 YNNKEL (reference sequence). V lost 2 bases to trimming and J lost 6 bases, with 20 bases between them. CDR3: CASSQPPGRGEGNEQFF. The CDR3 DNA is TGTGCCAGCAGCCAACCCCCGGGCAGGGGGGAGGGCAATGAGCAGTTCTTC.

The table lists this clonotype with a few counts. The genes are TRBV12-3 or TRBV12-4 and TRBJ1-3; D remains ambiguous. This CDR3 is 14 amino acids long. Trimming shortened V by 3 bases and J by 0 bases, and 6 bases separated the two germline ends. In DNA, the CDR3 is TGTGCCAGCAGTTTCTGGTCCTCTGGAAACACCATATATTTT. This sequence encodes CASSFWSSGNTIYF.

The rearrangement uses TRBV11-2 and TRBJ2-7; TRBD1 aligns across 8 bases. Germline CDR1 is SGHAT and CDR2 is FQNNGV. The junction had 6 bases not matched to a gene; V was cut back by 6 bases and J by 5 bases. This CDR3 region has 13 residues. CDR3 sequence: CASRATGGHEQYF. DNA of the CDR3: TGTGCCAGCAGAGCAACAGGGGGACACGAGCAGTACTTC.

This clonotype was counted between two and nine times. The CDR3 is CASSRGVSSNEQFF. For the CDR3, the DNA is TGTGCCAGCAGTCGGGGGGTGAGTTCGAATGAGCAGTTCTTC. The chain uses TRBV2 and TRBJ2-1; 7 bases match TRBD2. Germline V gene sequence: CDR1 SNHLY, CDR2 FYNNEI. Unmatched junction bases numbered 8, after V lost 5 bases and J lost 7 bases. This CDR3 region has 14 residues.

This clonotype was seen a few times. This chain uses TRBV6-1 with TRBJ2-5; D unresolved. Germline V gives CDR1 MNHNS, CDR2 SASEGT. V shed 7 bases and J shed 1 base, with 10 bases lying between them. The CDR3 runs 13 residues. CDR3 nucleotide sequence: TGTGCCAGCACCCCGACGGGCCAAGAGACCCAGTACTTC. Residues: CASTPTGQETQYF.

The V and J genes are TRBV12-3 or TRBV12-4 and TRBJ2-1; 7 bases are a match to TRBD1. This CDR3 region has 14 residues. J was trimmed by 0 bases and V by 6 bases; bases with no gene match: 2. The CDR3 reads CASRTGSSYNEQFF. The CDR3 region has the DNA TGTGCCAGCAGGACAGGGAGCTCCTACAATGAGCAGTTCTTC.

The gene calls are TRBV6-5 and TRBJ1-4; weak D call: TRBD1 (6 bases). Deletions cut 3 bases from V and 8 bases from J, with 13 bases between. This CDR3 contains 14 residues. Germline lookup yields CDR1 MNHEY and CDR2 SVGAGI. CDR3 in DNA: TGTGCCAGCAGTTATGGAAGGGGGGGGGAAAAACTGTTTTTT. The encoded protein is CASSYGRGGEKLFF.

Ten or more counts support this clonotype. The rearrangement joins TRBV5-1 to TRBJ1-4; the D is unclear. Germline values: CDR1 SGHRS, CDR2 YFSETQ. Trimming removed 2 bases from V and 0 bases from J, with 5 bases in between. This CDR3 region has 14 residues. The CDR3 reads CASSFSSTNEKLFF. The CDR3 nucleotides are TGCGCCAGCAGCTTTAGTTCAACTAATGAAAAACTGTTTTTT.

The chain recombines TRBV7-2 with TRBJ2-6, with a tentative D call TRBD1 (6 bases). Deletions cut 5 bases from V and 0 bases from J, with 14 bases between. Germline loops: CDR1 SGHTA, CDR2 FQGNSA. The CDR3 spans 17 residues. Here the CDR3 DNA reads TGTGCCAGCAGCCCGTACAGGGTTTACTCTGGGGCCAACGTCCTGACTTTC. This codes for CASSPYRVYSGANVLTF.

V is TRBV10-3 and J is TRBJ2-3, with 7 bases fitting TRBD2. Per the germline V gene, CDR1 is ENHRY and CDR2 is SYGVKD. The CDR3 is made up of 18 amino acids. J lost 3 bases, V lost 5 bases, and 17 bases had no gene match. The CDR3 protein is CAISLDVGGSRRTDTQYF. The DNA of the CDR3 is TGTGCCATCAGTTTAGACGTAGGCGGGAGCCGGAGGACAGATACGCAGTATTTT.

This chain links TRBV2 with TRBJ1-1, with 7 nucleotides matching TRBD1. Germline-derived CDR1 and CDR2 are SNHLY and FYNNEI. The V gene end was trimmed by 5 bases and the J gene end by 8 bases; junction bases not matched to a gene: 8. The CDR3 covers 13 residues. The DNA of the CDR3 is TGTGCCAGCAGTATTCAACTGACAGGGGAAGCTTTCTTT. As protein: CASSIQLTGEAFF.

In this sample, this clonotype turned up a few times. J is TRBJ2-3 and V is TRBV5-1; D unresolved. This CDR3 is built from 15 residues. V was pared by 0 bases and J by 0 bases, with 8 bases between. CDR1 SGHRS and CDR2 YFSETQ come from the germline V gene. The CDR3: CASSLGQTSTDTQYF. In nucleotides, the CDR3 is TGCGCCAGCAGCTTGGGCCAGACTAGCACAGATACGCAGTATTTT.

This clonotype has just a few counts. V and J are TRBV14 and TRBJ1-2; 10 nucleotides align to TRBD1. The CDR3 runs 13 residues. Looked up from germline, CDR1 is SGHDN and CDR2 is FVKESK. The J segment lost 2 bases and the V segment lost 6 bases, leaving 0 bases of the junction unmatched. The CDR3 coding sequence is TGTGCCAGCAGGGGACAGGGGAACTATGGCTACACCTTC. It is translated as CASRGQGNYGYTF.

This clonotype has just a few counts. This chain uses TRBV20-1 with TRBJ2-3, with 7 bases identical to TRBD1. CDR1 and CDR2 from the germline V gene are DFQATT and SNEGSKA (reference sequence). The CDR3 is 15 amino acids. Trimming removed 1 base from V and 6 bases from J; junction bases left unmatched: 10. The CDR3 DNA reads TGCAGTGCTAGAGTTGAGGCAGGGGGTCTGGATACGCAGTATTTT. This codes for CSARVEAGGLDTQYF.

V and J are TRBV19 and TRBJ2-1; TRBD2 agrees at 7 bases. Germline trimming cut 9 bases from V and 12 bases from J; bases unmatched to any gene: 14. The CDR3 is made up of 13 amino acids. From germline, CDR1 is LNHDA and CDR2 SQIVND (reference sequence). For the CDR3, the DNA is TGTGCCAGCAGTTGGGACGGGCCGGGGGGGCAGTTCTTC. Translation: CASSWDGPGGQFF.

The chain recombines TRBV5-1 with TRBJ2-5; possible D gene TRBD1, 5 bases. Trimming took 7 bases from V and 5 from J, leaving 24 bases between them. The germline V gene encodes CDR1 SGHRS and CDR2 YFSETQ. CDR3 length equals 16 residues. CDR3 sequence (DNA): TGCGCCAGCCCAGGGAACGCCCAGGCCCCCCCGGAGACCCAGTACTTC. It encodes CASPGNAQAPPETQYF.

The chain carries TRBV5-1 and TRBJ2-5; the D call may be TRBD1 or TRBD2 (5 bases each). CDR3 length equals 14 residues. V was trimmed by 6 bases and J by 2 bases, leaving 14 bases between them. CDR1 is SGHRS and CDR2 is YFSETQ in the germline V gene. The CDR3, as DNA: TGCGCCAGCACCTCTCGGGGACGGCAAGAGACCCAGTACTTC. The encoded protein is CASTSRGRQETQYF.

The rearrangement uses TRBV20-1 and TRBJ1-1; D is undetermined. This CDR3 contains 15 residues. Trimming shortened V by 1 base and J by 4 bases, and 16 bases separated the two germline ends. In germline, CDR1 is DFQATT, CDR2 SNEGSKA (reference sequence). CDR3 nucleotide sequence: TGCAGTGCTAGAGTTCCCCGCGTCGTGCGCACTGAAGCTTTCTTT. This sequence encodes CSARVPRVVRTEAFF.

The rearrangement links TRBV11-2 to TRBJ2-7; TRBD2 matches at 14 bases. Looked up from germline, CDR1 is SGHAT and CDR2 is FQNNGV. This CDR3 spans 18 amino acids. V shed 5 bases, J shed 1 base, and the junction held 10 bases outside the gene matches. The CDR3 loop is CASSPWPGLAGESYEQYF. The CDR3 DNA is TGTGCCAGCAGCCCTTGGCCGGGACTAGCGGGGGAGTCCTACGAGCAGTACTTC.

This clonotype has a handful of counts. The chain joins TRBV7-8 to TRBJ1-1; no firm D call. Germline V gene lookup returns CDR1 SGHVS and CDR2 FQNEAQ. V was clipped by 5 bases and J by 5 bases, with 12 bases between them. This CDR3 has 13 amino acids. The CDR3 sequence is CASSLRIGTEAFF. In DNA form, the CDR3 reads TGTGCCAGCAGCCTCCGAATTGGAACTGAAGCTTTCTTT.

The chain uses TRBV12-3 or TRBV12-4 and TRBJ2-2, with D perhaps matching TRBD2 (5 bases). Deletions cut 5 bases from V and 9 bases from J, with 19 bases between. This CDR3 spans 15 amino acids. CDR3 loop: CASSPEMAGSRELFF. In DNA, the CDR3 is TGTGCCAGCAGTCCGGAGATGGCGGGTAGCCGGGAGCTGTTTTTT.

This clonotype occurred a few times. J is TRBJ2-7 and V is TRBV15, with a weak D call TRBD2 (6 bases). CDR1 is LNHNV and CDR2 is YYDKDF in the germline V gene (reference sequence). CDR3 length equals 14 residues. Trimming took 9 bases from V and 6 from J, leaving 21 bases between them. The CDR3 reads CATRAVGGEAEQYF. In DNA form, the CDR3 reads TGTGCCACTCGGGCAGTTGGAGGGGAGGCCGAGCAGTACTTC.

This chain uses TRBV6-2 or TRBV6-3 with TRBJ2-1; 9 bases match TRBD1. CDR3 length: 17 amino acids. CDR1 and CDR2 from the germline V gene are MNHEY and SVGEGT. With V trimmed by 7 bases and J by 11 bases, 21 bases remained unmatched. CDR3 coding DNA: TGTGCCAGCACCTTGAACAGAGGGGACAGGGAAACGGCCCAGCAGTTCTTC. Translating it yields CASTLNRGDRETAQQFF.

The CDR3 spells CASSEQTRKETQYF. The CDR3 nucleotides are TGTGCCAGCAGTGAGCAGACTAGAAAAGAGACCCAGTACTTC. This sequence joins TRBV25-1 and TRBJ2-5, with a weak D call TRBD2 (6 bases). V dropped 3 bases and J dropped 3 bases, with 11 bases sitting between them. The CDR3 contains 14 residues. Germline V CDR1 and CDR2: MGHDK, SYGVNS.

The genes are TRBV13 and TRBJ2-7, with D possibly TRBD1 on 6 matching bases. The CDR3 is made up of 14 amino acids. V lost 4 bases to trimming and J lost 4 bases, with 14 bases between them. Germline assignment: CDR1 PRHDT and CDR2 FYEKMQ (reference sequence). The CDR3, as DNA: TGTGCCAGCAGCTCCTTGGCAGGGGAGTACGAGCAGTACTTC. It yields the protein CASSSLAGEYEQYF.

This clonotype was recorded a few times. The rearrangement uses TRBV2 and TRBJ1-2; D uncertain. Trimming pared 1 base from V and 4 bases from J, leaving 7 bases between. CDR1 is SNHLY, CDR2 FYNNEI, per germline. The CDR3 length is 13 residues. The CDR3 nucleotides are TGTGCCAGCAGTGAAGTCACGACCTATGGCTACACCTTC. Its translation is CASSEVTTYGYTF.

The chain recombines TRBV7-2 with TRBJ2-5, with D perhaps TRBD1 (6 bases). V lost 6 bases to trimming and J lost 4 bases, with 15 bases between them. Germline-derived CDR1 and CDR2 are SGHTA and FQGNSA. The CDR3 is 14 amino acids. The CDR3 here is CASRSDRFRETQYF. Here the CDR3 DNA reads TGTGCCAGCAGATCAGACAGGTTTAGAGAGACCCAGTACTTC.